Listed here are 28 T cell receptor beta chains from one sample, sequenced in a study of OX40 agonist ivuxolimab in advanced cancers. Sequenced by immunoSEQ multiplex PCR; TCRdb stores in-frame clones only, minus some. The table has roughly 24,000 clones, 75% to 90% seen once. Material: CD4+ or CD8+ T cells sorted from blood, obtained in a trial of the OX40 agonist ivuxolimab. The receptors derive from an adult with an advanced solid tumor such as melanoma, head and neck, liver or kidney cancer.

By sample share, this clone is medium-sized (0.01 to 0.1%). The V and J genes are TRBV4-3 and TRBJ1-2; perhaps TRBD1 as D (5 bases). Trimming removed 2 bases at V and 4 bases at J, with 14 bases between. Germline assignment: CDR1 LGHNA and CDR2 YSLEER. The CDR3 contains 15 residues. The CDR3 loop is CASSQIGERVYGYTF. The CDR3 DNA reads TGCGCCAGCAGCCAAATAGGGGAGAGAGTCTATGGCTACACCTTC.

The V call is TRBV4-1, the J call TRBJ2-2; D call uncertain. V lost 10 bases, J lost 6 bases, and 12 bases lay in between. The CDR3 consists of 12 residues. Germline V gives CDR1 MGHRA, CDR2 YSYEKL. This chain's CDR3 is CATERVAGELFF. Here the CDR3 DNA reads TGCGCCACGGAAAGGGTAGCCGGGGAGCTGTTTTTT.

CDR3 in DNA: TGTGCCAGCAGTGAATGGCGGGGGAGTCAGTATGGCTACACCTTC. This encodes CASSEWRGSQYGYTF. V usage is TRBV2 and J usage is TRBJ1-2, with D possibly TRBD1 on 5 matching bases. From germline, CDR1 is SNHLY and CDR2 FYNNEI. The germline V and J ends were trimmed by 2 bases and 5 bases, with 15 bases remaining between them. The CDR3 has 15 amino acids.

The gene calls are TRBV27 and TRBJ2-1; no clear D gene. The V end lost 2 bases, the J end lost 4 bases, and 9 bases lay between the germline ends. The CDR3 extends over 14 amino acids. Per germline, CDR1 MNHEY and CDR2 SMNVEV (reference sequence). CDR3 coding DNA: TGTGCCAGCAGTTTAAATGGCGGTTACAATGAGCAGTTCTTC. This gives the protein CASSLNGGYNEQFF.

The chain carries TRBV5-1 and TRBJ2-6; D remains unclear. This CDR3 is built from 14 residues. From germline, CDR1 is SGHRS and CDR2 YFSETQ. V gave up 5 bases and J gave up 0 bases, with 6 bases separating them. The CDR3 coding sequence is TGCGCCAGCAGGCGAGACTCTGGGGCCAACGTCCTGACTTTC. The encoded protein is CASRRDSGANVLTF.

This clone was observed a single time. The chain has TRBV11-2 and TRBJ2-7, with TRBD2 identical over 10 bases. Trimming removed 4 bases from V and 5 bases from J; junction bases left unmatched: 11. Per the germline V gene, CDR1 is SGHAT and CDR2 is FQNNGV. The CDR3 consists of 16 residues. The CDR3 protein is CASSSRTSGTPDEQYF. The CDR3 DNA sequence: TGTGCCAGCAGCTCAAGGACTAGCGGTACTCCGGACGAGCAGTACTTC.

The chain joins TRBV19 to TRBJ2-5; TRBD2 matches 8 bases. This CDR3 has 14 residues. The V segment lost 4 bases and the J segment 5 bases; nucleotides outside the gene matches: 6. Germline V gives CDR1 LNHDA, CDR2 SQIVND (reference sequence). The CDR3 protein is CASSTRREGETQYF. The CDR3 DNA is TGTGCCAGTAGTACCCGACGGGAGGGGGAGACCCAGTACTTC.

The genes are TRBV4-2 and TRBJ2-5; TRBD2 agrees at 10 bases. The closer fit of TRBJ2-7 to the DNA end suggests the J call may be wrong. Germline loops: CDR1 LGHNA, CDR2 YNFKEQ. This CDR3 contains 15 residues. CDR3 bases: TGTGCCAGCAGCCAACTAGCGGGAGTATCTGGCGAGCAGTACTTC. Protein sequence: CASSQLAGVSGEQYF.

The chain carries TRBV19 and TRBJ1-1; D perhaps matches TRBD1 (5 bases). With 7 bases removed from V and 1 base from J, the gap between germline ends came to 7 bases. Germline CDR1 LNHDA, CDR2 SQIVND (reference sequence). The CDR3 is 12 residues long. The CDR3 DNA is TGTGCCAGTATTCAGGGGAACACTGAAGCTTTCTTT. This codes for CASIQGNTEAFF.

The chain recombines TRBV4-1 with TRBJ2-7; D unresolved. Germline V gene lookup returns CDR1 MGHRA and CDR2 YSYEKL. V was shortened by 0 bases and J by 2 bases, with 11 bases between the two germline ends. This CDR3 has 15 amino acids. The CDR3 bases are TGCGCCAGCAGCCAAGACGGAACAGATGCCTACGAGCAGTACTTC. It encodes CASSQDGTDAYEQYF.

The chain uses TRBV7-9 and TRBJ1-1; the D gene is possibly TRBD1 (5 bases). CDR1 is SEHNR and CDR2 is FQNEAQ in the germline V gene (reference sequence). The CDR3 sequence is 15 residues long. V lost 2 bases and J lost 8, with 18 bases in between. The CDR3 loop is CASSLIDSQGNEAFF. The CDR3, as DNA: TGTGCCAGCAGCTTAATTGACAGCCAGGGAAACGAAGCTTTCTTT.

The chain joins TRBV15 to TRBJ2-2; 11 positions match TRBD1. The V gene end was trimmed by 8 bases and the J gene end by 6 bases; junction bases not matched to a gene: 14. Germline lookup yields CDR1 LNHNV and CDR2 YYDKDF (reference sequence). This CDR3 is built from 17 residues. The DNA for the CDR3 is TGTGCCACCCACAGGACAGGGGGCTTAGAGAAGGCCGGGGAGCTGTTTTTT. It specifies CATHRTGGLEKAGELFF.

V and J are TRBV5-1 and TRBJ2-7; 10 bases agree with TRBD1. Germline CDR1 reads SGHRS; CDR2 reads YFSETQ. This CDR3 spans 14 amino acids. J lost 4 bases, V lost 3 bases, and 4 bases had no gene match. The CDR3 coding sequence is TGCGCCAGCAGCTGGGGACAGGGGATATACGAGCAGTACTTC. This gives the protein CASSWGQGIYEQYF.

The chain is built from TRBV5-1 and TRBJ1-2; a possible D gene is TRBD1 (6 bases). Trimming took 5 bases from V and 8 from J, leaving 19 bases between them. Germline values: CDR1 SGHRS, CDR2 YFSETQ. The CDR3 is made up of 14 amino acids. The CDR3 protein is CASRGDNRHEGYTF. Written as DNA, the CDR3 is TGCGCCAGCAGGGGGGACAATCGGCACGAAGGCTACACCTTC.

J is TRBJ2-5 and V is TRBV13, with TRBD1 as a possible D gene (5 bases). V dropped 2 bases and J dropped 4 bases, with 11 bases sitting between them. CDR3 size: 14 residues. Germline lookup yields CDR1 PRHDT and CDR2 FYEKMQ (reference sequence). The CDR3 nucleotides read TGTGCCAGCAGCTTAAGTGGCACAGGAGAGACCCAGTACTTC. Translation: CASSLSGTGETQYF.

The chain combines TRBV5-1 with TRBJ2-7; TRBD2 matches 10 bases. J was trimmed by 6 bases and V by 4 bases; bases with no gene match: 10. The CDR3 spans 15 residues. Germline V gene data show CDR1 as SGHRS and CDR2 as YFSETQ. CDR3 nucleotide sequence: TGCGCCAGCAGCCGGTTAGCGGGAGGACCGGTCGAGCAGTACTTC. It yields the protein CASSRLAGGPVEQYF.

The CDR3 DNA is TGCGCCAGCAGCCCCCAGACAGGGGTCGACGGAAACACCATATATTTT. Its protein product is CASSPQTGVDGNTIYF. The V call is TRBV4-1, the J call TRBJ1-3; 8 bases match TRBD1. V dropped 4 bases and J dropped 4; count of bases not matched to a gene: 9. This CDR3 has 16 amino acids. Germline-derived CDR1 and CDR2 are MGHRA and YSYEKL.

The chain links TRBV20-1 to TRBJ1-1; D remains unclear. Germline assignment: CDR1 DFQATT and CDR2 SNEGSKA (reference sequence). The ends were cut back, 3 bases at V and 9 bases at J, with 11 bases in the middle. This CDR3 comprises 11 residues. In DNA form, the CDR3 reads TGCAGTGCTAGTGCGGGCGCAAAAGCTTTCTTT. Its translation is CSASAGAKAFF.

The chain joins TRBV5-6 to TRBJ2-7; 10 nucleotides match TRBD1. Germline V lookup: CDR1 SGHDT, CDR2 YYEEEE. The CDR3 is made up of 14 amino acids. J lost 1 base, V lost 5 bases, and 3 bases had no gene match. The CDR3 DNA is TGTGCCAGCAGGGGACAGGGGTCTTCCTACGAGCAGTACTTC. It codes for CASRGQGSSYEQYF.

The CDR3 loop is CASSMGGTSTDTQYF. The CDR3 DNA sequence: TGTGCCAGTAGTATGGGCGGGACTAGCACAGATACGCAGTATTTT. This chain uses TRBV19 with TRBJ2-3; D might be TRBD2 (6 bases). This CDR3 comprises 15 residues. V was shortened by 3 bases and J by 0 bases, with 10 bases between the two germline ends. CDR1 is LNHDA, CDR2 SQIVND, per germline (reference sequence).

The genes are TRBV7-9 and TRBJ2-5; D may be TRBD1 (6 bases). With 6 bases removed from V and 5 bases from J, the gap between germline ends came to 10 bases. CDR3 length: 12 residues. Germline V CDR1 and CDR2: SEHNR, FQNEAQ (reference sequence). The CDR3 DNA sequence: TGTGCCAGCAGTCACAGGGTGGAGACCCAGTACTTC. This encodes CASSHRVETQYF. Full variable domain (missing parts from reference TRBV7-9 and TRBJ2-5): DTGVSQNPRHKITKRGQNVTFRCDPISEHNRLYWYRQTLGQGPEFLTYFQNEAQLEKSRLLSDRFSAERPKGSFSTLEIQRTEQGDSAMYLCASSHRVETQYFGPGTRLLVL.

The chain links TRBV30 to TRBJ1-2; TRBD1 is a possible D gene (5 bases). This CDR3 comprises 13 residues. From germline, CDR1 is GTSNPN and CDR2 SVGIG (reference sequence). Trimming left V 3 bases short and J 0 bases short, with 8 bases between. The CDR3 sequence is CAWSREPNYGYTF. CDR3 nucleotides: TGTGCCTGGAGCAGGGAGCCTAACTATGGCTACACCTTC. Supplemented by reference TRBV30 and TRBJ1-2, the full variable domain reads SQTIHQWPATLVQPVGSPLSLECTVEGTSNPNLYWYRQAAGRGLQLLFYSVGIGQISSEVPQNLSASRPQDRQFILSSKKLLLSDSGFYLCAWSREPNYGYTFGSGTRLTVV.

This chain joins TRBV6-1 and TRBJ2-7; 10 bases fit TRBD2. J was trimmed by 4 bases and V by 4 bases; bases with no gene match: 10. The germline CDR1 and CDR2 sequences are MNHNS and SASEGT. The CDR3 is 16 amino acids. The CDR3 loop is CASSADRLAGIYEQYF. In DNA form, the CDR3 reads TGTGCCAGCAGTGCCGACAGACTAGCGGGCATTTACGAGCAGTACTTC.

V gene TRBV11-2 combines with J gene TRBJ2-1; no definite D call. CDR1 is SGHAT and CDR2 is FQNNGV in the germline V gene. The length of the CDR3 is 11 residues. V was cut by 2 bases and J by 5 bases, with 1 base left in between. DNA for the CDR3: TGTGCCAGCAGCTTAAACAATGAGCAGTTCTTC. Residues: CASSLNNEQFF.

This clone was detected only once. The rearrangement joins TRBV2 to TRBJ2-7; no definite D call. V was clipped by 9 bases and J by 3 bases, with 24 bases between them. Germline CDR1 is SNHLY and CDR2 is FYNNEI. The CDR3 totals 16 residues. CDR3 residues: CASYRLLPTRLYEQYF. The CDR3 nucleotides read TGTGCCAGTTATCGACTCCTACCCACCCGACTCTACGAGCAGTACTTC. Complete variable domain (other parts from reference TRBV2 and TRBJ2-7): EPEVTQTPSHQVTQMGQEVILRCVPISNHLYFYWYRQILGQKVEFLVSFYNNEISEKSEIFDDQFSVERPDGSNFTLKIRSTKLEDSAMYFCASYRLLPTRLYEQYFGPGTRLTVT.

V usage is TRBV10-3 and J usage is TRBJ1-5; maybe TRBD1 (5 bases). The CDR3 consists of 15 residues. The germline V and J ends were trimmed by 7 bases and 0 bases, with 13 bases remaining between them. The germline V gene has CDR1 ENHRY and CDR2 SYGVKD. CDR3 region: CAITRRGDSNQPQHF. CDR3 nucleotides: TGTGCCATCACCCGTAGGGGCGATAGCAATCAGCCCCAGCATTTT.

Worth noting for this clone: The same CDR3 also results from other DNA sequences found in this sample. The CDR3 coding sequence is TGTGCCAGCAGCAAAGATTGGGACAGGAGACTAGCGGGAGTTGGCGAGCAGTACTTC. It codes for CASSKDWDRRLAGVGEQYF. V and J are TRBV21-1 and TRBJ2-7; TRBD2 reflects the table's D call only, with no check against the DNA. TRBV21-1 is shown as a pseudogene. The CDR3 spans 19 residues.

V and J are TRBV4-1 and TRBJ2-3; D is perhaps TRBD1 or TRBD2 (6 bases each). The V and J ends lost 0 bases and 3 bases respectively, with 16 bases between them. Germline CDR1 reads MGHRA; CDR2 reads YSYEKL. CDR3 length: 17 amino acids. The CDR3 DNA is TGCGCCAGCAGCCAAGATTCTCCGGGGGCCTTTACAGATACGCAGTATTTT. It encodes CASSQDSPGAFTDTQYF.